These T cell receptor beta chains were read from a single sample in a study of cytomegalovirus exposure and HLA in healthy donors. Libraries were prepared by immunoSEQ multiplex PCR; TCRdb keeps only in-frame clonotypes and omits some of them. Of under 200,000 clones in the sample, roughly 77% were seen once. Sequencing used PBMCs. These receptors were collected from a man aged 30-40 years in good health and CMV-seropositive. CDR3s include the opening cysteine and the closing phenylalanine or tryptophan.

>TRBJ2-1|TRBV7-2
CASSASGTEQFF
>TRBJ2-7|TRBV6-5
CASRTPSYEQYF
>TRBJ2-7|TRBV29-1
CSVEGGIEYEQYF
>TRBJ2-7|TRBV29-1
CSVTGTSGGGFSSYEQYF
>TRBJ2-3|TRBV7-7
CASSPGLAGSTDTQYF
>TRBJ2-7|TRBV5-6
CASSLWEGGLDEQYF
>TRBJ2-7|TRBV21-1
CASSPRGPALVHYEQYF
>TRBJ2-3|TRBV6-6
CASSHPRQGGTDTQYF
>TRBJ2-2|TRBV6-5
CASWSRVNTGELFF
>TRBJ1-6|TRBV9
CASSRDRSYNSPLHF
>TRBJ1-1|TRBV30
CAYRTGYVYTEAFF
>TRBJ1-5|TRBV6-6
CASSYAGFQPQHF
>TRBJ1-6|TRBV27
CASSMRTGNSPLHF
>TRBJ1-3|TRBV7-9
CASSFWGGHGVSGNTIYF
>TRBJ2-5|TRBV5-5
CASSLDWRGETQYF
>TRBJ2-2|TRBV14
CASSHRDTGELFF
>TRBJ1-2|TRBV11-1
CASSSDRGRDYGYTF
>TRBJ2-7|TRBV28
CASRLGQGVYEQYF
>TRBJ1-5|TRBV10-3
CAISVSAADSNQPQHF
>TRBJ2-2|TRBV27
CASSPRTGGDTGELFF
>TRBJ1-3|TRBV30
CAWDSSGNTIYF
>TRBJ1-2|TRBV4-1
CASSQDQQGDYGYTF
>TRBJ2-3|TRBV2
CASTLSDTQYF
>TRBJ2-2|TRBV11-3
CASSLAPREELFF
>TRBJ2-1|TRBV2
CASSEIWTFYSSYNEQFF
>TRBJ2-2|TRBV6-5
CASGGLGTGELFF
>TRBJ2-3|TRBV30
CAWSGGGGGPTQYF
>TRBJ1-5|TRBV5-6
CASSLKGAGQPQHF
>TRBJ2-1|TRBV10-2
CASAGTSGGAGEQFF
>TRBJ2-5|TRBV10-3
CAIKGQGDSETQYF
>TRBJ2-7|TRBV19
CASTGQGAYEQYF
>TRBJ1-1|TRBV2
CASSSQEDTEAFF
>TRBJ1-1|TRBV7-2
CASSFSSIAEAFF
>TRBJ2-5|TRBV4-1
CASSQERGEQETQYF
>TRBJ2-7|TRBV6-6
CASSYTDRNGYEQYF
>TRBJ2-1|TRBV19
CASSIGGLADNEQFF
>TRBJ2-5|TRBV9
CASSPGLAGGFAQYF
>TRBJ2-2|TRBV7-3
CASSPMGTKNTGELFF
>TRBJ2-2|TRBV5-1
CASSLAGQTGELFF
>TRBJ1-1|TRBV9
CASSVEGLDTEAFF
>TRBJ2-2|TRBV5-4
CASSLPSGGAGELFF
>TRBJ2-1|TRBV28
CASSSGTGGFDNEQFF
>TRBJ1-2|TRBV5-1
CASSWGTGGAGYGYTF
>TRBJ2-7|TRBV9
CASSAGAGGPYEQYF
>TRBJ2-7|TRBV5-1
CASSSGTGGGEQYF